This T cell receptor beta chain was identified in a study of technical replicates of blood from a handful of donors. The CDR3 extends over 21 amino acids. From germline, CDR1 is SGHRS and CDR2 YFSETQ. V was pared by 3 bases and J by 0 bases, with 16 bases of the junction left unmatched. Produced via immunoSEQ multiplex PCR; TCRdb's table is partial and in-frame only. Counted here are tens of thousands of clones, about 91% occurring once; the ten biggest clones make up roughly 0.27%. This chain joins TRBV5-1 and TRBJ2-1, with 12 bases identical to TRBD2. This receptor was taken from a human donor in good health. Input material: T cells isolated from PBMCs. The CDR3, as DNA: TGCGCCAGCAGCTGGGGGGGACTAGCGGGCGCTGCGATAAGCTCCTACAATGAGCAGTTCTTC. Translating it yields CASSWGGLAGAAISSYNEQFF. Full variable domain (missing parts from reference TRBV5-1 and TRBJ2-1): KAGVTQTPRYLIKTRGQQVTLSCSPISGHRSVSWYQQTPGQGLQFLFEYFSETQRNKGNFPGRFSGRQFSNSRSEMNVSTLELGDSALYLCASSWGGLAGAAISSYNEQFFGPGTRLTVL.